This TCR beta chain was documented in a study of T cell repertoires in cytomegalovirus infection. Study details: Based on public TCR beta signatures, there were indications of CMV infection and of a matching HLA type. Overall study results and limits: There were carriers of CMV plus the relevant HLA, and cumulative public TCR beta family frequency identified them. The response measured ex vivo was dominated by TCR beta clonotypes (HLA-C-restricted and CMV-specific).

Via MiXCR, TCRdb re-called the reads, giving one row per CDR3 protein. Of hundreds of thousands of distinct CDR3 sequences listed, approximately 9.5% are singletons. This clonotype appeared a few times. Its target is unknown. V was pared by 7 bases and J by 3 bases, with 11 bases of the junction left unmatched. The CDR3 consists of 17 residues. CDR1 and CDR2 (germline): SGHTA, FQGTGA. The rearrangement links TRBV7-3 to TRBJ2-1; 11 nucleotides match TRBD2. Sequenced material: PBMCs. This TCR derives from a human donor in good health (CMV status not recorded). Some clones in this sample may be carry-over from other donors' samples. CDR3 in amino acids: CASTLAGGLGSYNEQFF. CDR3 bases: TGTGCCAGCACGCTAGCGGGGGGCCTCGGGAGCTACAATGAGCAGTTCTTC.